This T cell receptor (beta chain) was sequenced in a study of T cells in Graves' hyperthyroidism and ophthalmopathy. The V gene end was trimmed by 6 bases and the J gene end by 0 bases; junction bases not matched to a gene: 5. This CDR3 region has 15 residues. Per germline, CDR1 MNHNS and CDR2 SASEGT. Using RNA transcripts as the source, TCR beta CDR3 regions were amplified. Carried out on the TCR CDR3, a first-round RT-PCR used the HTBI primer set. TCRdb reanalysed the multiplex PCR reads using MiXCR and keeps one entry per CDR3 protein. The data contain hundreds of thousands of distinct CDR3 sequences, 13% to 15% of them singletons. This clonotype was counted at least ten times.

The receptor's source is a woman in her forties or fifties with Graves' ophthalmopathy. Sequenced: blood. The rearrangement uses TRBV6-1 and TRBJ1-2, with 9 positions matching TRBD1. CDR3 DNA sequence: TGTGCCAGCAGCGGGGGACAGGGTCCTAACTATGGCTACACCTTC. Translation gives CASSGGQGPNYGYTF.